These 17 T cell receptor beta chains were sequenced from one sample in a study of blood T cell repertoires in COVID-19. This table comes from immunoSEQ multiplex PCR, and its TCRdb copy is limited to in-frame clones, with some not included. Here the sample spans more than 300,000 clones, 92% being singletons. Specimen: PBMCs or T cells enriched from blood (not recorded which). These receptors all come from a woman aged 25 to 39 who had recovered from COVID-19.

The chain joins TRBV11-2 to TRBJ1-1; D is ambiguous. CDR3 length equals 12 residues. Per the germline V gene, CDR1 is SGHAT and CDR2 is FQNNGV. V was cut by 0 bases and J by 7 bases, with 6 bases left in between. DNA of the CDR3: TGTGCCAGCAGCTTAGATAGGAGTGAAGCTTTCTTT. Translation: CASSLDRSEAFF.

The J gene is TRBJ2-3, the V gene TRBV11-2; TRBD2 aligns across 7 bases. With V trimmed by 0 bases and J by 2 bases, 5 bases remained unmatched. The CDR3 length is 16 residues. CDR1 SGHAT and CDR2 FQNNGV come from the germline V gene. The CDR3 here is CASSLDPGGTTDTQYF. CDR3 sequence (DNA): TGTGCCAGCAGCTTAGATCCGGGAGGAACCACAGATACGCAGTATTTT.

The chain couples TRBV28 to TRBJ2-1; possibly TRBD1 or TRBD2 for D (9 bases each). The germline V and J ends were trimmed by 7 bases and 7 bases, with 23 bases remaining between them. Per germline, CDR1 MDHEN and CDR2 SYDVKM. The CDR3 is 16 amino acids. The DNA of the CDR3 is TGTGCCAGCACGGGACAGGGTGCTAGCGGGAAGAATGAGCAGTTCTTC. Translation gives CASTGQGASGKNEQFF.

The chain recombines TRBV18 with TRBJ2-7, with 8 bases aligning to TRBD1. This CDR3 spans 14 amino acids. After removal of 5 bases from V and 3 bases from J, the junction contained 6 bases not matched to a gene. The germline gives CDR1 KGHSH, CDR2 LQKENI. The CDR3 spells CASSTDRGFYEQYF. Here the CDR3 DNA reads TGTGCCAGCTCAACAGACAGGGGATTCTACGAGCAGTACTTC.

This rearrangement joins TRBV27 to TRBJ1-2; 8 bases map to TRBD1. Germline V gene sequence: CDR1 MNHEY, CDR2 SMNVEV (reference sequence). The CDR3 length is 15 residues. The V gene end was trimmed by 5 bases and the J gene end by 6 bases; junction bases not matched to a gene: 11. The CDR3 reads CASSLTRTGWDGYTF. The DNA for the CDR3 is TGTGCCAGCAGTCTAACTAGGACAGGGTGGGATGGCTACACCTTC.

The V call is TRBV29-1, the J call TRBJ2-7; TRBD2 aligns across 9 bases. The J segment lost 2 bases and the V segment lost 0 bases, leaving 2 bases of the junction unmatched. The CDR3 spans 14 residues. From germline, CDR1 is SQVTM and CDR2 ANQGSEA. The CDR3 DNA sequence: TGCAGCGTTGAAGACCCTAGCGGGGCCTACGAGCAGTACTTC. Translating gives CSVEDPSGAYEQYF.

The gene calls are TRBV28 and TRBJ1-1, with D possibly TRBD1 on 5 matching bases. V lost 6 bases and J 7 bases, leaving 9 bases between the germline ends. CDR1 MDHEN and CDR2 SYDVKM come from the germline V gene. The CDR3 has 11 amino acids. CDR3 DNA sequence: TGTGCCAGCAGCGACGGGGGTGAAGCTTTCTTT. Residues: CASSDGGEAFF.

The rearrangement links TRBV6-2 or TRBV6-3 to TRBJ1-2; TRBD1 matches 8 bases. The CDR3 totals 15 residues. Germline trimming cut 5 bases from V and 3 bases from J; bases unmatched to any gene: 8. In germline, CDR1 is MNHEY, CDR2 SVGEGT. The CDR3 sequence: CASSRPMGQDYGYTF. CDR3 DNA sequence: TGTGCCAGCAGTCGACCCATGGGACAGGACTATGGCTACACCTTC.

This clone came up a few times. The chain combines TRBV27 with TRBJ1-2; no reliable D call. Trimming cost V 5 bases and J 8 bases, with 15 bases left between them. Germline V gene data show CDR1 as MNHEY and CDR2 as SMNVEV (reference sequence). This CDR3 spans 13 amino acids. CDR3 in amino acids: CASSAQDSKGYTF. For the CDR3, the DNA is TGTGCCAGCAGTGCCCAGGATTCTAAGGGCTACACCTTC.

J is TRBJ1-3 and V is TRBV27; the D gene is possibly TRBD1 (5 bases). V was pared by 2 bases and J by 4 bases, with 12 bases between. This CDR3 comprises 15 residues. Germline V lookup: CDR1 MNHEY, CDR2 SMNVEV (reference sequence). The CDR3 region is CASSLGIGAGNTIYF. The CDR3 DNA is TGTGCCAGCAGTTTAGGTATAGGGGCAGGAAACACCATATATTTT.

This clone was counted a single time. The chain uses TRBV3-1 (or the pseudogene TRBV3-2) and TRBJ2-7; TRBD2 matches at 8 bases. CDR3 size: 17 residues. After removal of 1 base from V and 3 bases from J, the junction contained 11 bases not matched to a gene. Germline values: CDR1 LGHDT, CDR2 YNNKEL (reference sequence). The CDR3 region is CASSQGLAGAPDYEQYF. CDR3 DNA sequence: TGTGCCAGCAGCCAAGGGCTAGCGGGTGCCCCTGACTACGAGCAGTACTTC.

The chain is built from TRBV5-4 and TRBJ2-7, with 7 bases aligning to TRBD1. The CDR3 is made up of 15 amino acids. The junction had 8 bases not matched to a gene; V was cut back by 5 bases and J by 0 bases. Germline CDR1 and CDR2: SGHNT and YYREEE (reference sequence). The DNA of the CDR3 is TGTGCCAGCAGTTCGGGACAGAGCCTCTCCTACGAGCAGTACTTC. This translates into CASSSGQSLSYEQYF.

The genes are TRBV11-3 and TRBJ1-4, with 8 nucleotides matching TRBD1. Germline V gene sequence: CDR1 SGHNT, CDR2 YENEEA. After removal of 5 bases from V and 0 bases from J, the junction contained 2 bases not matched to a gene. There are 15 residues in the CDR3. The CDR3 coding sequence is TGTGCCAGCAGCCCAGGGGGCACAACTAATGAAAAACTGTTTTTT. This encodes CASSPGGTTNEKLFF.

The chain has TRBV18 and TRBJ1-5; the D gene is possibly TRBD1 (5 bases). The ends were cut back, 3 bases at V and 2 bases at J, with 11 bases in the middle. The CDR3 spans 15 residues. The germline CDR1 and CDR2 sequences are KGHSH and LQKENI. The CDR3 bases are TGTGCCAGCTCACCTAGGGGTGTGGGCAATCAGCCCCAGCATTTT. Amino acid sequence: CASSPRGVGNQPQHF.

The chain combines TRBV6-2 or TRBV6-3 with TRBJ2-3, with D perhaps matching TRBD1 or TRBD2 (5 bases each). In germline, CDR1 is MNHEY, CDR2 SVGEGT. V lost 6 bases to trimming and J lost 0 bases, with 13 bases between them. The CDR3 is 15 residues long. CDR3 in amino acids: CASSQGVTSTDTQYF. CDR3 DNA: TGTGCCAGCAGCCAGGGAGTCACTAGCACAGATACGCAGTATTTT.

This clone was seen only once. The chain links TRBV27 to TRBJ1-2; no clear D gene. Germline assignment: CDR1 MNHEY and CDR2 SMNVEV (reference sequence). The V and J ends lost 5 bases and 4 bases respectively, with 14 bases between them. The CDR3 contains 14 residues. The CDR3 bases are TGTGCCAGCAGTCCGGGCGGACTGGGCTATGGCTACACCTTC. Protein: CASSPGGLGYGYTF.

The V gene is TRBV18, the J gene TRBJ2-7; tentatively, D is TRBD1 (6 bases). Per germline, CDR1 KGHSH and CDR2 LQKENI. This CDR3 is 13 amino acids long. The V and J ends lost 4 bases and 4 bases respectively, with 11 bases between them. The CDR3 bases are TGTGCCAGCTCACTCCACACAGGGTACGAGCAGTACTTC. Its protein is CASSLHTGYEQYF.